The following is a T cell receptor beta chain sequence with its context. No antigen is known for it. The data were obtained in a study of T cells in localized non-small cell lung cancer. Study-wide results and limits: Longer overall survival associated with higher blood T cell density; shorter survival with higher adjacent-lung clonality. The greatest T cell clonality was found in uninvolved adjacent lung (higher than in tumor). It remains possible that heterogeneity exists, since only one tumor region was sequenced.

J lost 7 bases, V lost 3 bases, and 6 bases had no gene match. The germline CDR1 and CDR2 sequences are KGHSH and LQKENI. The CDR3 sequence is 15 residues long. Here immunoSEQ multiplex PCR was the method, and the copy in TCRdb shows in-frame clones only, minus some. The sample consists of about 33,000 clones, about 80% of them appearing once. This rearrangement joins TRBV18 to TRBJ2-7, with 13 bases fitting TRBD2. Sequencing used peripheral blood, obtained before any cancer treatment. This receptor was obtained from a male donor aged 60 or over with stage III squamous cell lung carcinoma. In DNA form, the CDR3 reads TGTGCCAGCTCACCGTTACTAGCGGGAGGGCAAGAGCAGTACTTC. Translating it yields CASSPLLAGGQEQYF.